Listed here is a single TCR beta chain. Its antigen is not known. The data are from a study of cytomegalovirus exposure and HLA in healthy donors. PCR employed 60 Vbeta and 13 Jbeta primers. Some clones are missing from TCRdb's copy, which holds only in-frame ones; the method was immunoSEQ multiplex PCR. The table lists about 250,000 clones, roughly 80% of them singletons. The CDR3 spans 12 residues. V shed 7 bases and J 8 bases; nucleotides not matched to a gene: 6. Germline V gene lookup returns CDR1 SNHLY and CDR2 FYNNEI. Study results and caveats: A later analysis by the authors found several of the most significant clusters apparently linked to common viral pathogens. A missense DCLRE1C variant was associated with V- and J-gene trimming of TCR beta chains in a later analysis, and an independent cohort replicated the association.

The source of this sequence is a girl aged 2-10 years in good health and CMV-seronegative. The chain has TRBV2 and TRBJ1-2; 8 bases match TRBD1. The sample was PBMCs. The CDR3 region has the DNA TGTGCCAGCATAAGACAGGGGTACGGCTACACCTTC. Amino acids: CASIRQGYGYTF.